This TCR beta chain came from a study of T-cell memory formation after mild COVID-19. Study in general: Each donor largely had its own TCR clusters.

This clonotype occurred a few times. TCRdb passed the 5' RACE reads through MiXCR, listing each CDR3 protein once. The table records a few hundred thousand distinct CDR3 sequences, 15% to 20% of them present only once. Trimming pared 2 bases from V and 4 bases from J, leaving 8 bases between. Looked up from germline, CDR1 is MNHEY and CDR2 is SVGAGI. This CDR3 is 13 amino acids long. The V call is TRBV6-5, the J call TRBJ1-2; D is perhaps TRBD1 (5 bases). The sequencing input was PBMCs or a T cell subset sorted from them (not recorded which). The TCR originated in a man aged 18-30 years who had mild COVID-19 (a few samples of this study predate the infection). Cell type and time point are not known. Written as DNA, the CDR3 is TGTGCCAGCAGTTACGGCGACAGCTATGGCTACACCTTC. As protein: CASSYGDSYGYTF.